These 8 T cell receptor beta chains originate from one sample sequenced in a study of cytomegalovirus exposure and HLA in healthy donors. The PCR made use of 60 Vbeta and 13 Jbeta primers. The data were produced by immunoSEQ multiplex PCR, yet TCRdb's version contains in-frame clones alone and is incomplete. The listing records fewer than 100,000 clones. The source material was PBMCs. These receptor sequences come from a man in his forties or fifties in good health and CMV-seronegative.

This sequence joins TRBV7-9 and TRBJ2-7, with TRBD2 matching over 8 bases. The V segment lost 7 bases and the J segment 2 bases; nucleotides outside the gene matches: 4. The CDR3 loop spans 13 amino acids. Germline V CDR1 and CDR2: SEHNR, FQNEAQ (reference sequence). Here the CDR3 reads CASTAGGPYEQYF. CDR3 DNA: TGTGCCAGCACCGCGGGGGGACCCTACGAGCAGTACTTC.

V and J are TRBV19 and TRBJ1-2, with TRBD1 matching 7 bases. The J segment lost 2 bases and the V segment lost 3 bases, leaving 6 bases of the junction unmatched. The germline CDR1 and CDR2 sequences are LNHDA and SQIVND (reference sequence). CDR3 length equals 15 residues. Written as DNA, the CDR3 is TGTGCCAGTAGTATTGGGACAGCAAACAACTATGGCTACACCTTC. Protein sequence: CASSIGTANNYGYTF.

The chain is built from TRBV18 and TRBJ1-5; possible D gene TRBD1, 6 bases. Germline lookup yields CDR1 KGHSH and CDR2 LQKENI. The CDR3 spans 16 residues. V was cut by 2 bases and J by 3 bases, with 14 bases left in between. The CDR3 protein is CASSPGQIDPNQPQHF. The CDR3 nucleotides read TGTGCCAGCTCACCAGGACAGATCGATCCCAATCAGCCCCAGCATTTT. Full variable domain (missing parts from reference TRBV18 and TRBJ1-5): NAGVMQNPRHLVRRRGQEARLRCSPMKGHSHVYWYRQLPEEGLKFMVYLQKENIIDESGMPKERFSAEFPKEGPSILRIQQVVRGDSAAYFCASSPGQIDPNQPQHFGDGTRLSIL.

This chain connects TRBV7-3 to TRBJ2-3; D is undetermined. This CDR3 comprises 15 residues. The ends were cut back, 2 bases at V and 0 bases at J, with 9 bases in the middle. The germline gives CDR1 SGHTA, CDR2 FQGTGA. CDR3 region: CASSLDSASTDTQYF. CDR3 nucleotide sequence: TGTGCCAGCAGCTTAGACTCCGCTAGCACAGATACGCAGTATTTT.

This chain joins TRBV7-2 and TRBJ1-5, with 9 bases lining up with TRBD1. Looked up from germline, CDR1 is SGHTA and CDR2 is FQGNSA. Trimming removed 3 bases from V and 0 bases from J; junction bases left unmatched: 6. The CDR3 is 17 residues long. The CDR3 DNA reads TGTGCCAGCAGCTTCGACAGGGGGGGTGTTAGCAATCAGCCCCAGCATTTT. It yields the protein CASSFDRGGVSNQPQHF.

The genes are TRBV5-1 and TRBJ2-2; 9 bases fit TRBD1. Germline V lookup: CDR1 SGHRS, CDR2 YFSETQ. This CDR3 region has 16 residues. V shed 4 bases and J 3 bases; nucleotides not matched to a gene: 7. CDR3 loop: CASSPRTGVDTGELFF. The CDR3, as DNA: TGCGCCAGCAGCCCGAGGACAGGGGTGGACACCGGGGAGCTGTTTTTT.

V and J are TRBV27 and TRBJ2-1; tentative D call: TRBD2 (6 bases). Germline CDR1 is MNHEY and CDR2 is SMNVEV (reference sequence). This CDR3 is 14 amino acids long. Trimming stripped 3 bases from V and 5 bases from J, with 11 bases between. The CDR3 sequence: CASSFRRGDNEQFF. Here the CDR3 DNA reads TGTGCCAGCAGTTTTAGGAGGGGAGACAATGAGCAGTTCTTC.

The chain has TRBV7-2 and TRBJ2-7, with 16 bases fitting TRBD2. The V gene end was trimmed by 5 bases and the J gene end by 7 bases; junction bases not matched to a gene: 8. The CDR3 covers 16 residues. Per germline, CDR1 SGHTA and CDR2 FQGNSA. The chain's CDR3 is CASSLGLAGGPFEQYF. In DNA, the CDR3 is TGTGCCAGCAGCCTGGGACTAGCGGGGGGGCCTTTTGAGCAGTACTTC.